The clone carrying this TCR beta chain has only a few counts. Its antigen remains unknown. The sample originates from a study of neurological immune-mediated disorders. Whole-study results and caveats: There was no association between the multiple sclerosis repertoire cluster and any clinical or MRI feature.

Trimming cost V 4 bases and J 7 bases, with 17 bases left between them. The germline V gene encodes CDR1 SGHVS and CDR2 FNYEAQ. This CDR3 is built from 14 residues. TCRdb reanalysed the 5' RACE reads using MiXCR and keeps one entry per CDR3 protein. The sample records tens of thousands of distinct CDR3 sequences, under 4.5% being singletons. Source material: PBMCs. The V and J genes are TRBV7-6 and TRBJ2-7; TRBD2 is a possible D gene (5 bases). This sequence originates from a woman in her fifties or sixties with multiple sclerosis. The CDR3 reads CASSSRPGVKEQYF. In nucleotides, the CDR3 is TGTGCCAGCAGCTCCCGTCCCGGGGTCAAAGAGCAGTACTTC.